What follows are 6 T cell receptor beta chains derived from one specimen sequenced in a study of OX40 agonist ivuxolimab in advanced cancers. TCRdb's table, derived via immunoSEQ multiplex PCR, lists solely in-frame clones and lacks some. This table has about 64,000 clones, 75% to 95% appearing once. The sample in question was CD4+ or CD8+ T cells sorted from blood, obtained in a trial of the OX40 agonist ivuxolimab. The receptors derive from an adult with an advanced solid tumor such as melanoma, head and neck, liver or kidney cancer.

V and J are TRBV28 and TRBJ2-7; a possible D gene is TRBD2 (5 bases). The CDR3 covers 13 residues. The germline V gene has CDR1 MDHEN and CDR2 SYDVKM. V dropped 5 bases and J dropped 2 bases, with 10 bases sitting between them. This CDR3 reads CASSRGKPYEQYF. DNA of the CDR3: TGTGCCAGCAGTCGAGGGAAACCCTACGAGCAGTACTTC. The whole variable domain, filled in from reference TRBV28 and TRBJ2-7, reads DVKVTQSSRYLVKRTGEKVFLECVQDMDHENMFWYRQDPGLGLRLIYFSYDVKMKEKGDIPEGYSVSREKKERFSLILESASTNQTSMYLCASSRGKPYEQYFGPGTRLTVT.

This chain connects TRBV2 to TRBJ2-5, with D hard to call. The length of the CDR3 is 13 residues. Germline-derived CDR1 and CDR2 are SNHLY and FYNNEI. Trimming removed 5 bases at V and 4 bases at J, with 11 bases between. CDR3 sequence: CASSLRVGETQYF. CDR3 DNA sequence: TGTGCCAGCAGTTTGCGTGTGGGAGAGACCCAGTACTTC.

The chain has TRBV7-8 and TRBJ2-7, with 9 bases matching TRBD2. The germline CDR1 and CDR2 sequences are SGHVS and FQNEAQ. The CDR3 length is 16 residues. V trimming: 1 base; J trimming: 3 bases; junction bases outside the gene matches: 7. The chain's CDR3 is CASSLGSLAGNYEQYF. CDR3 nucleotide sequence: TGTGCCAGCAGCTTAGGGTCGCTAGCGGGGAACTACGAGCAGTACTTC.

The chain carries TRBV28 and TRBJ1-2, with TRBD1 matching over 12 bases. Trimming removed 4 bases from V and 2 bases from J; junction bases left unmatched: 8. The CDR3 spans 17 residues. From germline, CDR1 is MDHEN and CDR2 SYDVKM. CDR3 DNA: TGTGCCAGCAGTTCCGCCGGGACAGGGGGCCAGAACTATGGCTACACCTTC. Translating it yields CASSSAGTGGQNYGYTF.

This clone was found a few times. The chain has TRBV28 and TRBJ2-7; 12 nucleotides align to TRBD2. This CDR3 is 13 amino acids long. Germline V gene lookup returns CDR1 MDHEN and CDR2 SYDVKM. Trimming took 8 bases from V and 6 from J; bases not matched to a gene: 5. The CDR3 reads CASGLAGGAEQYF. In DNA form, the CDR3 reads TGTGCCAGCGGTCTAGCGGGAGGGGCCGAGCAGTACTTC.

The CDR3 region is CASRGTGRHTEAFF. CDR3 nucleotides: TGTGCCAGTAGAGGGACAGGGAGGCACACTGAAGCTTTCTTT. The rearrangement links TRBV19 to TRBJ1-1, with 9 bases identical to TRBD1. The V gene end was trimmed by 6 bases and the J gene end by 3 bases; junction bases not matched to a gene: 5. The CDR3 spans 14 residues. Germline CDR1 and CDR2: LNHDA and SQIVND (reference sequence).